The 2 T cell receptor beta chains below all came from one sample that was sequenced in a study of low-dose radiotherapy and immunotherapy resistance in tumors. Both TCRalpha and TCRbeta chains were reverse transcribed with V-gene-specific primers. The TCRs were subjected to amplification over approximately 20 PCR cycles employing a constant-region primer in conjunction with a V-primer adapter. TCRdb re-derived calls from the reads in MiXCR, one entry per CDR3 protein. The table shows about 13,000 distinct CDR3 sequences, with around three fifths occurring only once. The receptors were gathered from a human donor with advanced metastatic prostate, ovarian, gallbladder or colorectal cancer (not recorded which). This table probably holds off-target reads from a library built for another chain.

This chain joins TRBV18 and TRBJ2-1; 7 positions match TRBD1. The V and J ends lost 4 bases and 12 bases, in that order; junction bases with no gene match: 12. This CDR3 region has 14 residues. The germline gives CDR1 KGHSH, CDR2 LQKENI. CDR3: CASSQGASTYSQFF. CDR3 nucleotide sequence: TGTGCCAGCTCACAGGGGGCGAGCACATACTCGCAGTTCTTC.

This clonotype was observed a handful of times. The chain employs TRBV28 and TRBJ2-5, with 11 bases aligning to TRBD2. The CDR3 is 16 amino acids. J lost 2 bases, V lost 6 bases, and 8 bases had no gene match. CDR1 is MDHEN, CDR2 SYDVKM, per germline. As DNA, the CDR3 is TGTGCCAGCAGGAGAGGGACTAGCGGCATTCAAGAGACCCAGTACTTC. As protein: CASRRGTSGIQETQYF.